A selection of T cell receptor beta chains follows, all from one sample in a study of monozygotic twins with inflammatory bowel disease. TCRdb derives one entry per CDR3 protein from the 5' RACE reads, leaving out DNA. The table for this sample gives a few hundred thousand distinct CDR3 sequences. The sequencing input was blood. The source of these receptors is a human donor with ulcerative colitis or Crohn's disease, or a healthy co-twin of an affected twin (not recorded which). The CDR3 runs from the conserved cysteine through the conserved F or W.

cdr3_aa	j_call	v_call
CASSSFQGPNQPQHF	TRBJ1-5	TRBV7-2
CASSAKDTGELFF	TRBJ2-2	TRBV6-4
CASSVQGGYEQYF	TRBJ2-7	TRBV2
CASSPPGTRRADTQYF	TRBJ2-3	TRBV18
CASSTWTGLANQPQHF	TRBJ1-5	TRBV2
CSAPGGGLAGRGDTQYF	TRBJ2-3	TRBV20-1
CASSPLDSVGELFF	TRBJ2-2	TRBV12-3/TRBV12-4
CASSLVPSATDLYF	TRBJ2-3	TRBV5-1
CASSPGHKRDGYTF	TRBJ1-2	TRBV5-6
CASSPTTGSSYNEQFF	TRBJ2-1	TRBV7-9
CASSRNRGDRSAEPFF	TRBJ1-1	TRBV7-2
CASSVDLNPYEQYF	TRBJ2-7	TRBV9
CASSGGDRPYYEQYF	TRBJ2-7	TRBV5-4
CASGQSEQSMNTEAFF	TRBJ1-1	TRBV2
CASSRQGTVSNQPQHF	TRBJ1-5	TRBV5-8
CAWSRGNGREQFF	TRBJ2-1	TRBV30
CASSFGTPPSYEQYF	TRBJ2-7	TRBV6-5
CASSSNNNGVRVVNEQFF	TRBJ2-1	TRBV7-6
CASSQVGRTTRELFF	TRBJ2-2	TRBV4-2
CASNRQGAGDTQYF	TRBJ2-3	TRBV25-1
CASSLAGPQYF	TRBJ2-5	TRBV12-3/TRBV12-4
CSAREDAEQYF	TRBJ2-7	TRBV20-1
CASKIRWRGEFQETQYF	TRBJ2-5	TRBV27
CASMVAGTTNEKLFF	TRBJ1-4	TRBV2
CASSLGGAGETQYF	TRBJ2-5	TRBV7-2
CASSGQGMVGTDTQYF	TRBJ2-3	TRBV9
CASSLGLAGGSLDTQYF	TRBJ2-3	TRBV7-3
CASSLVNYQGARGNQPQHF	TRBJ1-5	TRBV5-1